These T cell receptor beta chains were read from a single sample in a study of blood T cell repertoires in COVID-19. TCRdb's table, derived via immunoSEQ multiplex PCR, lists solely in-frame clones and lacks some. The data show roughly 130,000 clones, with 84% seen just once and under 10% held by the top ten. Source material: peripheral blood. The receptors were gathered from a man aged 25-40 years with COVID-19, enrolled during active disease. Both conserved end residues are part of each CDR3. The D gene is left open where the match is weak. The listing skips clone size in some rows; elsewhere it reads once, few, many or a size class.

DNA: TGTGCCAGCAGCGTCGGTACAGGGGCGTCGAACACTGAAGCTTTCTTT
CDR3: CASSVGTGASNTEAFF
length: 16
V: TRBV9
size: .
J: TRBJ1-1
D: TRBD1

DNA: TGTGCCAGCAGCTCGTCGGGACAGGGTATTGAAGCTTTCTTT
CDR3: CASSSSGQGIEAFF
length: 14
V: TRBV7-8
size: .
J: TRBJ1-1
D: TRBD1

DNA: TGTGCCAGCAGCCGCCGGCCAGCGGGAGTTCACCCAAATCAAGAGACCCAGTACTTC
CDR3: CASSRRPAGVHPNQETQYF
length: 19
V: TRBV11-2
size: .
J: TRBJ2-5
D: TRBD2

DNA: TGTGCCAGCAGCCGCGGGGGGAATCAGCCCCAGCATTTT
CDR3: CASSRGGNQPQHF
length: 13
V: TRBV5-6
size: .
J: TRBJ1-5
D: .

DNA: TGTGCCAGCGGGACTAGCGCGCGCGAGCAGTACTTC
CDR3: CASGTSAREQYF
length: 12
V: TRBV12-3/TRBV12-4
size: many
J: TRBJ2-7
D: TRBD2

DNA: TGTGCCAGCAGCGCCCGGGACTATGTCCGGCGAAGCTACACCTTC
CDR3: CASSARDYVRRSYTF
length: 15
V: TRBV9
size: .
J: TRBJ1-2
D: .

DNA: TGTGCCATCAGTGCCGGTCAGGGTGGCGGGGAGCTGTTTTTT
CDR3: CAISAGQGGGELFF
length: 14
V: TRBV10-3
size: .
J: TRBJ2-2
D: .

DNA: TGTGCCAGCAGTTACAGGGGGAGCTACGAGCAGTACTTC
CDR3: CASSYRGSYEQYF
length: 13
V: TRBV12-3/TRBV12-4
size: .
J: TRBJ2-7
D: TRBD1

DNA: TGTGCCAGCTCACCATTTGCCACAGGACCTTATGCCTTC
CDR3: CASSPFATGPYAF
length: 13
V: TRBV18
size: .
J: TRBJ1-2
D: .

DNA: TGTGCCAGCAGTGAGTGGCTCTACGAGCAGTACTTC
CDR3: CASSEWLYEQYF
length: 12
V: TRBV25-1
size: .
J: TRBJ2-7
D: .

DNA: TGTGCCAGCAGCCAGACTCAGGGGGCTGGAAACACCATATATTTT
CDR3: CASSQTQGAGNTIYF
length: 15
V: TRBV3-1/TRBV3-2
size: .
J: TRBJ1-3
D: TRBD1

DNA: TGTGCCAGCAGCGTAGGGCCAGGGGAAGAGACCCAGTACTTC
CDR3: CASSVGPGEETQYF
length: 14
V: TRBV9
size: .
J: TRBJ2-5
D: .

DNA: TGTGCCAGCAGTTGGGATGACAGGTCTATGGGCTACACCTTC
CDR3: CASSWDDRSMGYTF
length: 14
V: TRBV6-6
size: .
J: TRBJ1-2
D: .

DNA: TGTGCCAGCAGTGATCGTGGGCATGAGCAGTTCTTC
CDR3: CASSDRGHEQFF
length: 12
V: TRBV2
size: .
J: TRBJ2-1
D: .

DNA: TGTGCCAGCAGCCCTGACCCCGGGACATCGGAAAAACTGTTTTTT
CDR3: CASSPDPGTSEKLFF
length: 15
V: TRBV7-6
size: .
J: TRBJ1-4
D: .

DNA: TGTGCCAGTAGTATCGGGGACACCCCCTACGAGCAGTACTTC
CDR3: CASSIGDTPYEQYF
length: 14
V: TRBV19
size: .
J: TRBJ2-7
D: .

DNA: TGTGCCAGCAGTTACACGCAGGGGTCGTCTCCGGCCAACGTCCTGACTTTC
CDR3: CASSYTQGSSPANVLTF
length: 17
V: TRBV6-2/TRBV6-3
size: .
J: TRBJ2-6
D: .

DNA: TGTGCCAGCAGCCCCTCCCCAGATACGCAGTATTTT
CDR3: CASSPSPDTQYF
length: 12
V: TRBV7-8
size: .
J: TRBJ2-3
D: .

DNA: TGTGCCAGCAGCTTAAACAGGGAGTCCTTTGGGGCCAACGTCCTGACTTTC
CDR3: CASSLNRESFGANVLTF
length: 17
V: TRBV9
size: .
J: TRBJ2-6
D: .

DNA: TGTGCCAGTACGCGGACAGGGACAGATACGCAGTATTTT
CDR3: CASTRTGTDTQYF
length: 13
V: TRBV19
size: once
J: TRBJ2-3
D: TRBD1

DNA: TGTGCCAGCAGCGTAGACAGGGGGAAAATTTACGAGCAGTACTTC
CDR3: CASSVDRGKIYEQYF
length: 15
V: TRBV11-1
size: .
J: TRBJ2-7
D: TRBD1

DNA: TGTGCCAGCAGTCCTAAACAGGGGGCGCATCAAGAAAAACTGTTTTTT
CDR3: CASSPKQGAHQEKLFF
length: 16
V: TRBV27
size: few
J: TRBJ1-4
D: TRBD1

DNA: TGTGCCTGCCCCGGACAGGTTAACTATGGCTACACCTTC
CDR3: CACPGQVNYGYTF
length: 13
V: TRBV30
size: .
J: TRBJ1-2
D: TRBD1

DNA: TGCGCCAGCAGCCCCCAACCAGGGGGCTCAAACGAGCAGTACTTC
CDR3: CASSPQPGGSNEQYF
length: 15
V: TRBV5-1
size: few
J: TRBJ2-7
D: TRBD1

DNA: TGTGCCAGCAGCAGGGTAGCGGGGATCAACAATGAGCAGTTCTTC
CDR3: CASSRVAGINNEQFF
length: 15
V: TRBV9
size: .
J: TRBJ2-1
D: TRBD2

DNA: TGCAGAGGGGTTGGTGGCGGCTGCTACGAGCAGTACTTC
CDR3: CRGVGGGCYEQYF
length: 13
V: TRBV29-1
size: .
J: TRBJ2-7
D: .

DNA: TGTGCCACCAGTGATAAGGTAGCGGGATCCTACAATGAGCAGTTCTTC
CDR3: CATSDKVAGSYNEQFF
length: 16
V: TRBV24-1
size: once
J: TRBJ2-1
D: TRBD2

DNA: TGTGCCAGCAGCGTAGTTCACAGGGAGACTGAAGCTTTCTTT
CDR3: CASSVVHRETEAFF
length: 14
V: TRBV9
size: .
J: TRBJ1-1
D: .

DNA: TGTGCCATACTCGGGACAACCTTTAGCGGGATCTCCTACAATGAGCAGTTCTTC
CDR3: CAILGTTFSGISYNEQFF
length: 18
V: TRBV30
size: .
J: TRBJ2-1
D: TRBD2

DNA: TGCAGTGCTAGTCAGGAAGATCAGCCCCAGCATTTT
CDR3: CSASQEDQPQHF
length: 12
V: TRBV20-1
size: once
J: TRBJ1-5
D: .

DNA: TGTGCCAGCAGCTTCCTAGCGGGACAAACAGATACGCAGTATTTT
CDR3: CASSFLAGQTDTQYF
length: 15
V: TRBV5-4
size: .
J: TRBJ2-3
D: TRBD2

DNA: TGTGCCAGCAGTTGGAGGGACGAGCAGTACTTC
CDR3: CASSWRDEQYF
length: 11
V: TRBV12-3/TRBV12-4
size: .
J: TRBJ2-7
D: .